Each of the 22 T cell receptor beta chains below was sequenced from the same sample in a study of cytomegalovirus exposure and HLA in healthy donors. PCR was performed using 60 Vbeta and 13 Jbeta primers. Method: immunoSEQ multiplex PCR; TCRdb's copy keeps in-frame clones and lacks some. The sample comprises about 130,000 clones, 75% to 80% of which are singletons, and about 1% rests with the top ten. Specimen: PBMCs. The receptor source for this set is a woman in her sixties in good health and CMV-seronegative.

The chain combines TRBV1 with TRBJ2-3; the table's D gene call, TRBD1, was not cross checked with the DNA. TRBV1 is an annotated pseudogene. This CDR3 region has 15 residues. The chain's CDR3 is CTSRNRRTSTDTQYF. CDR3 nucleotides: TGCACCAGCAGAAACAGGAGAACTAGCACAGATACGCAGTATTTT.

V and J are TRBV5-4 and TRBJ2-4; 7 positions agree with TRBD1. The CDR3 has 14 amino acids. The germline V gene encodes CDR1 SGHNT and CDR2 YYREEE (reference sequence). J lost 4 bases, V lost 0 bases, and 1 base had no gene match. The CDR3 here is CASSLDRGKNIQYF. DNA for the CDR3: TGTGCCAGCAGCTTGGACAGGGGAAAAAACATTCAGTACTTC.

This chain connects TRBV19 to TRBJ2-1; 13 bases agree with TRBD2. The CDR3 runs 14 residues. Germline V gene sequence: CDR1 LNHDA, CDR2 SQIVND (reference sequence). V lost 5 bases, J lost 14 bases, and 9 bases stayed unmatched. The CDR3 nucleotides are TGTGCCAGTAGTGGGAGACTAGCGGGGGGCGGGGAGTTCTTC. This translates into CASSGRLAGGGEFF.

The CDR3: CAWSRSYGTDTQYF. CDR3 DNA sequence: TGTGCCTGGAGCCGGAGCTACGGCACAGATACGCAGTATTTT. The genes are TRBV30 and TRBJ2-3, with D unresolved. V lost 3 bases, J lost 1 base, and 11 bases lay in between. This CDR3 contains 14 residues. Germline V gene lookup returns CDR1 GTSNPN and CDR2 SVGIG (reference sequence).

The chain joins TRBV5-6 to TRBJ2-7; weak D call: TRBD2 (5 bases). The CDR3 contains 15 residues. Trimming shortened V by 0 bases and J by 0 bases, and 10 bases separated the two germline ends. From germline, CDR1 is SGHDT and CDR2 YYEEEE. CDR3 residues: CASSLERRSSYEQYF. The CDR3 DNA follows: TGTGCCAGCAGCTTGGAGCGGCGGAGCTCCTACGAGCAGTACTTC.

This chain's CDR3 is CASSFSGQGGSPLHF. DNA of the CDR3: TGTGCCAGCAGTTTTTCGGGACAGGGTGGATCACCCCTCCACTTT. This chain connects TRBV28 to TRBJ1-6; the match to TRBD1 covers 9 bases. Germline CDR1 is MDHEN and CDR2 is SYDVKM. The V and J ends lost 3 bases and 10 bases, in that order; junction bases with no gene match: 7. CDR3 size: 15 residues.

The V gene is TRBV30, the J gene TRBJ1-2; a weak D match, TRBD1 (6 bases). V lost 1 base and J lost 4, with 10 bases in between. CDR3 size: 13 residues. Germline CDR1 GTSNPN, CDR2 SVGIG (reference sequence). The CDR3 DNA is TGTGCCTGGAGTGAACAGGGAATCTATGGCTACACCTTC. This gives the protein CAWSEQGIYGYTF.

The chain recombines TRBV7-9 with TRBJ2-5; D gene uncertain. Germline values: CDR1 SEHNR, CDR2 FQNEAQ (reference sequence). This CDR3 is 12 amino acids long. V lost 7 bases, J lost 4 bases, and 10 bases lay in between. CDR3 coding DNA: TGTGCCAGCAATACAGTATCAGAGACCCAGTACTTC. It yields the protein CASNTVSETQYF.

The J gene is TRBJ2-2, the V gene TRBV2; unclear D gene. CDR3 size: 16 residues. V lost 6 bases and J lost 2, with 16 bases in between. Germline V CDR1 and CDR2: SNHLY, FYNNEI. The DNA for the CDR3 is TGTGCCAGCAGATCCCAGAGTTCGACTAACACCGGGGAGCTGTTTTTT. Its protein is CASRSQSSTNTGELFF.

This chain joins TRBV5-4 and TRBJ2-7, with 10 bases identical to TRBD2. Germline lookup yields CDR1 SGHNT and CDR2 YYREEE (reference sequence). V was pared by 1 base and J by 3 bases, with 10 bases of the junction left unmatched. The CDR3 is 17 amino acids. The CDR3 is CASSLMFQREGRYEQYF. The CDR3 nucleotides read TGTGCCAGCAGCTTGATGTTTCAGCGGGAGGGCCGCTACGAGCAGTACTTC.

This clone is a singleton in its sample. The genes are TRBV7-8 and TRBJ2-2; 8 nucleotides agree with TRBD2. Losses at the gene ends were 1 base for V and 10 bases for J; bases not matched to a gene: 14. The germline V gene has CDR1 SGHVS and CDR2 FQNEAQ. This CDR3 has 17 residues. CDR3 region: CASSLDRGGPISEELFF. CDR3 DNA sequence: TGTGCCAGCAGCTTAGATCGGGGGGGGCCTATCAGTGAGGAGCTGTTTTTT.

The chain employs TRBV9 and TRBJ2-3; 11 bases are a match to TRBD1. The CDR3 runs to 15 residues. The junction had 4 bases not matched to a gene; V was cut back by 3 bases and J by 4 bases. CDR1 and CDR2 (germline): SGDLS, YYNGEE. The DNA for the CDR3 is TGTGCCAGCAGCGGCGGGACAGGGGGGCCAGATACGCAGTATTTT. This encodes CASSGGTGGPDTQYF.

The gene calls are TRBV2 and TRBJ1-5; TRBD1 matches at 9 bases. CDR1 and CDR2 (germline): SNHLY, FYNNEI. This CDR3 has 15 amino acids. V shed 7 bases, J shed 0 bases, and the junction held 4 bases outside the gene matches. The CDR3, as DNA: TGTGCCAGCACCGGGGACAGGGCTAGCAATCAGCCCCAGCATTTT. Residues: CASTGDRASNQPQHF.

The chain uses TRBV5-1 and TRBJ2-5; D possibly corresponds to TRBD1 (7 bases). Trimming removed 4 bases from V and 2 bases from J, with 12 bases in between. Looked up from germline, CDR1 is SGHRS and CDR2 is YFSETQ. The CDR3 loop spans 14 amino acids. DNA for the CDR3: TGCGCCAGCAGCCGGACAGGAGGGCAAGAGACCCAGTACTTC. Translated: CASSRTGGQETQYF.

The rearrangement uses TRBV19 and TRBJ2-2, with D possibly being TRBD1 (5 bases). The germline V gene has CDR1 LNHDA and CDR2 SQIVND (reference sequence). V was clipped by 4 bases and J by 3 bases, with 24 bases between them. CDR3 size: 19 residues. CDR3 sequence reads: CASSTNTLTLGPDTGELFF. Written as DNA, the CDR3 is TGTGCCAGTAGTACGAACACTCTTACTTTGGGGCCGGACACCGGGGAGCTGTTTTTT. The full variable domain, rest sourced from reference TRBV19 and TRBJ2-2, is DGGITQSPKYLFRKEGQNVTLSCEQNLNHDAMYWYRQDPGQGLRLIYYSQIVNDFQKGDIAEGYSVSREKKESFPLTVTSAQKNPTAFYLCASSTNTLTLGPDTGELFFGEGSRLTVL.

This clone appeared once. The rearrangement joins TRBV2 to TRBJ1-6, with D possibly matching TRBD1 (6 bases). The CDR3 is 12 amino acids. Germline CDR1 reads SNHLY; CDR2 reads FYNNEI. V dropped 8 bases and J dropped 7 bases, with 9 bases sitting between them. The CDR3 spells CASQQGNSPLHF. In nucleotides, the CDR3 is TGTGCCAGCCAGCAGGGGAATTCACCCCTCCACTTT.

This chain connects TRBV10-3 to TRBJ2-5; 7 bases agree with TRBD2. CDR1 and CDR2 (germline): ENHRY, SYGVKD. V lost 8 bases and J lost 1; bases outside the gene matches: 4. The CDR3 covers 13 residues. DNA for the CDR3: TGTGCCATCGGGAGGGGCCCCCAAGAGACCCAGTACTTC. This codes for CAIGRGPQETQYF.

V gene TRBV6-5 combines with J gene TRBJ1-5, with 11 nucleotides matching TRBD1. CDR1 is MNHEY and CDR2 is SVGAGI in the germline V gene. The CDR3 sequence is 15 residues long. V lost 6 bases to trimming and J lost 3 bases; unmatched junction nucleotides: 4. In nucleotides, the CDR3 is TGTGCCAGCAGCCGGACAGGGGGCGTCAATCAGCCCCAGCATTTT. Translating gives CASSRTGGVNQPQHF.

The chain combines TRBV28 with TRBJ1-5; D ambiguous. The CDR3 runs to 16 residues. Germline V lookup: CDR1 MDHEN, CDR2 SYDVKM. V lost 4 bases, J lost 7 bases, and 20 bases lay in between. The CDR3 nucleotides are TGTGCCAGCAGTTCACAGCAGCCTAACCCGAGCCAGCCCCAGCATTTT. Translating it yields CASSSQQPNPSQPQHF.

A word on this clone: Relative to the germline gene, one junction end is altered; a read error may explain this. The chain uses TRBV7-9 and TRBJ2-7, with D unresolved. Per germline, CDR1 SEHNR and CDR2 FQNEAQ (reference sequence). The CDR3 spans 12 residues. This CDR3 is CSSSLELREQYF. The CDR3 DNA is TGTTCCAGCAGCTTAGAACTTCGCGAGCAGTACTTC.

The chain couples TRBV29-1 to TRBJ2-1; tentative D call: TRBD1 (6 bases). The CDR3 length is 14 residues. Per the germline V gene, CDR1 is SQVTM and CDR2 is ANQGSEA. The V end lost 6 bases, the J end lost 4 bases, and 16 bases lay between the germline ends. The CDR3 region has the DNA TGCAGCGTAGGGAGACGGACAGTTTACAATGAGCAGTTCTTC. This translates into CSVGRRTVYNEQFF.

The chain combines TRBV4-1 with TRBJ1-2, with D perhaps matching TRBD1 (6 bases). The V gene's germline CDR1 is MGHRA and CDR2 YSYEKL. Trimming cost V 2 bases and J 2 bases, with 12 bases left between them. The CDR3 totals 15 residues. The CDR3 loop is CASSQPLTGNYGYTF. DNA of the CDR3: TGCGCCAGCAGCCAACCCCTTACAGGGAACTATGGCTACACCTTC.